The rows below give T cell receptor beta chains drawn from one sample of a study of T cell repertoires in cytomegalovirus infection. TCRdb re-called the reads through MiXCR, storing one row per CDR3 protein. Of around 240,000 distinct CDR3 sequences listed, 20% to 25% are singletons. Sequenced: CD8+ T cells from PBMCs. These TCRs come from a human donor in good health (CMV status not recorded). Some clones in this sample may be carry-over from other donors' samples. The CDR3 runs from the conserved cysteine through the conserved F or W.

J gene	V gene	CDR3 protein
TRBJ1-1	TRBV28	CASLWGTEAFF
TRBJ2-3	TRBV6-6	CASSYQVLAGGVADTQYF
TRBJ2-7	TRBV7-2	CASSLVPQGVRNEQYF
TRBJ1-1	TRBV5-1	CASSLVDTYTEAFF
TRBJ2-7	TRBV29-1	CSVEDPVTGTDYEQYF
TRBJ2-7	TRBV9	CASSGRTGAVLGEQYF
TRBJ2-2	TRBV7-2	CASSSFVGGELFF
TRBJ1-2	TRBV6-6	CASGTGDGYTF
TRBJ1-5	TRBV19	CASSIGGANQPQHF
TRBJ1-3	TRBV7-8	CASSPRGGSGNTIYF
TRBJ1-1	TRBV7-6	CASSSGGSLTEAFF
TRBJ2-2	TRBV10-3	CAGGSGELFF
TRBJ2-1	TRBV12-3/TRBV12-4	CASTGWERGGNEQFF
TRBJ2-1	TRBV29-1	CSVAATGGIGEQFF
TRBJ2-5	TRBV7-2	CASSLGMGLGVETQYF
TRBJ2-1	TRBV28	CASSLLSIDTYNEQFF
TRBJ1-1	TRBV7-9	CASSLEGRGEAFF
TRBJ1-1	TRBV20-1	CSARTGGYTEAFF
TRBJ1-2	TRBV4-1	CASSPPLFYGYTF
TRBJ2-2	TRBV27	CASSLIENWNTGELFF
TRBJ1-1	TRBV7-2	CASSLAPTGYAFF
TRBJ1-2	TRBV14	CASSQVTTYGYTF
TRBJ2-3	TRBV7-6	CASSLESETGIGTDTQYF
TRBJ2-5	TRBV2	CASSGLAGAIGTQYF
TRBJ1-2	TRBV4-2	CASSQEDRDIAGYTF
TRBJ1-2	TRBV29-1	CSINRGILGYTF
TRBJ1-2	TRBV28	CASSLPDSFYGYTF
TRBJ1-1	TRBV20-1	CSVREATEAFF
TRBJ2-1	TRBV7-7	CASSEAQAFGEQFF
TRBJ2-5	TRBV27	CASRSQETQYF
TRBJ2-7	TRBV29-1	CSVFGEAQGPHEQYF
TRBJ2-5	TRBV12-3/TRBV12-4	CASRHFQETQYF
TRBJ2-5	TRBV23-1	CASSQCGRETQYF
TRBJ2-5	TRBV11-2	CASSLTTGPKETQYF
TRBJ1-2	TRBV29-1	CSVEDRVRRGYTF
TRBJ2-1	TRBV3-1	CASSQGEGLSYNEQFF
TRBJ2-2	TRBV15	CATRETNTGELFF
TRBJ2-5	TRBV7-2	CASSFSRGQRGGETQYF
TRBJ1-1	TRBV25-1	CASSEYGGRTEAFF
TRBJ2-7	TRBV28	CASSLTVRYHEQYF
TRBJ1-5	TRBV16	CASSQTAGTDQPQHF
TRBJ2-2	TRBV6-6	CASSSSPNTGELFF
TRBJ1-2	TRBV12-3/TRBV12-4	CASSWDYGYTF
TRBJ2-3	TRBV24-1	CATSDGTATDTQYF
TRBJ2-7	TRBV9	CASSVGTGTYEQYF
TRBJ2-3	TRBV12-3/TRBV12-4	CASSDSGDTQYF
TRBJ1-1	TRBV19	CASSGQLNTEAFF
TRBJ1-1	TRBV7-9	CASSLALGPGEAFF
TRBJ1-6	TRBV2	CASSAGTQLVHNSPLHF
TRBJ2-7	TRBV12-3/TRBV12-4	CASSSGLEKYF
TRBJ2-7	TRBV4-1	CASSQGETGISYEQYF
TRBJ2-7	TRBV5-1	CASRHDSYEQYF
TRBJ2-7	TRBV28	CASSFRQGFNEQYF
TRBJ1-1	TRBV19	CASSMWTGGPMNTEAFF
TRBJ1-2	TRBV12-3/TRBV12-4	CASSLDQGALYGYTF
TRBJ2-7	TRBV19	CASSLGDTYYEQYF
TRBJ1-6	TRBV5-6	CASSPPPAARSPLHF